This TCR beta chain was documented in a study of regulatory T cells in long-lasting Graves disease. Time point here: persistent/refractory GD, antithyroid drugs over 5 years with positive TRAb. The TCR library was made from RNA that had been extracted from PBMCs in TRIzol. Graves' disease was diagnosed by American Thyroid Association guidelines. Relying on iRepertoire HTBI primers and Arm-PCR of CDR3 regions, the team built TCR beta libraries. A single record per CDR3 protein comes from TCRdb applying MiXCR to the multiplex PCR reads. The sample has some 370,000 distinct CDR3 sequences, less than 25% seen once. This clonotype was counted many times. Its antigen is as yet unknown. The study's findings and limits: Patients with persistent disease showed a bias toward TRBV28, TRBJ1-2 and TRBJ2-5.

CDR3 length: 12 amino acids. V was clipped by 6 bases and J by 3 bases; unmatched bases: 2. Germline assignment: CDR1 SGHRS and CDR2 YFSETQ. The source is a female donor with Graves disease. Sequencing was performed on peripheral blood mononuclear cells (PBMCs), taken when the disease was refractory, from a patient treated with antithyroid drugs. The chain uses TRBV5-1 and TRBJ1-2; 7 positions agree with TRBD1. CDR3 DNA sequence: TGCGCCAGCACTGGGACAGACTATGGCTACACCTTC. Its protein product is CASTGTDYGYTF. Using reference TRBV5-1 and TRBJ1-2 for the parts outside the CDR3, the full variable domain is KAGVTQTPRYLIKTRGQQVTLSCSPISGHRSVSWYQQTPGQGLQFLFEYFSETQRNKGNFPGRFSGRQFSNSRSEMNVSTLELGDSALYLCASTGTDYGYTFGSGTRLTVV.